These 25 T cell receptor beta chains originate from one sample sequenced in a study of blood T cells in healthy people across ages (dated by TCRdb to about 2015). The library was obtained by 5' RACE. Reads for this sample came from an Illumina HiSeq 2500. The second PCR ran for about 6 to 11 cycles and used a J-beta primer mix along with a sample-barcoded 5' primer. TCRdb reanalyzed the raw reads on its own, using fastp at Q25 for trimming and MiXCR for clone calling, and kept in-frame beta chains. Each record represents a unique CDR3 protein, reported with the most common genes and DNA among its rows. The table for this sample lists some 550,000 distinct CDR3 sequences; less than 60% of them were counted only once. The top ten clonotypes cover approximately 23% of the sample. Input material: blood. These receptors were obtained from a man older than 75 in good health.

Worth noting for this clonotype: With a much larger clone just one base away, this may be a read error. V usage is TRBV5-5 and J usage is TRBJ2-3; possibly TRBD2 for D (6 bases). The CDR3 covers 16 residues. From germline, CDR1 is SGHKS and CDR2 YYEKEE (reference sequence). As DNA, the CDR3 is TGTGCCAGCAGCGGAGGATATCGCGGGGTCACAGATACGCGGTATTTT. Translating it yields CASSGGYRGVTDTRYF.

This clonotype has a count of ten or more. This chain links TRBV6-6 with TRBJ1-2, with D maybe TRBD1 (5 bases). CDR1 is MNHNY, CDR2 SVGAGI, per germline (reference sequence). Trimming took 7 bases from V and 5 from J, leaving 26 bases between them. The CDR3 runs to 17 residues. The CDR3 is CASKPPDRGQRGYGYTF. The CDR3 DNA follows: TGTGCCAGCAAGCCCCCCGACAGAGGGCAAAGGGGTTATGGCTACACCTTC.

This clonotype was seen more than once but under ten times. This rearrangement joins TRBV25-1 to TRBJ1-6; D remains ambiguous. CDR3 size: 15 residues. V gave up 8 bases and J gave up 7 bases, with 18 bases separating them. Germline CDR1 is MGHDK and CDR2 is SYGVNS. CDR3 in amino acids: CASAPGGPRNSPLHF. The CDR3 DNA is TGTGCCAGCGCCCCGGGCGGCCCTAGGAATTCACCCCTCCACTTT.

The chain has TRBV20-1 and TRBJ1-2, with D possibly TRBD1 on 6 matching bases. From germline, CDR1 is DFQATT and CDR2 SNEGSKA (reference sequence). The length of the CDR3 is 16 residues. V lost 2 bases and J 6 bases, leaving 22 bases between the germline ends. The CDR3 protein is CSARPPGGLGVDGYTF. The CDR3 bases are TGCAGTGCTAGACCTCCGGGGGGGCTCGGCGTAGATGGCTACACCTTC.

The chain uses TRBV4-3 and TRBJ2-7; no clear D gene. The CDR3 consists of 13 residues. Germline CDR1 is LGHNA and CDR2 is YSLEER. V was shortened by 0 bases and J by 4 bases, with 7 bases between the two germline ends. DNA of the CDR3: TGCGCCAGCAGCCAAGACTTGGTTTACGAGCAGTACTTC. Encoded protein: CASSQDLVYEQYF.

This clonotype was detected only a few times. The genes are TRBV11-2 and TRBJ2-3; D is tentatively TRBD1 or TRBD2 (5 bases each). The V end lost 5 bases, the J end lost 3 bases, and 15 bases lay between the germline ends. The CDR3 consists of 15 residues. CDR1 is SGHAT and CDR2 is FQNNGV in the germline V gene. The CDR3 is CASSLGTLFTDTQYF. The DNA of the CDR3 is TGTGCCAGCAGCCTAGGGACCCTGTTTACAGATACGCAGTATTTT.

The rearrangement links TRBV7-3 to TRBJ2-2, with a tentative D call TRBD1 (6 bases). The germline gives CDR1 SGHTA, CDR2 FQGTGA. V was clipped by 1 base and J by 4 bases, with 10 bases between them. The CDR3 sequence is 15 residues long. CDR3 amino acids: CASSLRGTLTGELFF. The CDR3 DNA sequence: TGTGCCAGCAGCTTAAGAGGGACACTCACCGGGGAGCTGTTTTTT.

The chain uses TRBV7-2 and TRBJ2-3; TRBD2 is a possible D gene (6 bases). Germline CDR1 SGHTA, CDR2 FQGNSA. V was clipped by 5 bases and J by 1 base, with 13 bases between them. The CDR3 contains 15 residues. CDR3: CASSPPGLGTDTQYF. The CDR3 nucleotides read TGTGCCAGCAGCCCCCCGGGACTCGGCACAGATACGCAGTATTTT.

V is TRBV7-2 and J is TRBJ2-7; 8 bases line up with TRBD2. V shed 6 bases and J 4 bases; nucleotides not matched to a gene: 11. Germline V gene lookup returns CDR1 SGHTA and CDR2 FQGNSA. This CDR3 comprises 15 residues. The CDR3 nucleotides read TGTGCCAGCAGTTTTACCGCGGGGGGAGGGTACGAGCAGTACTTC. Translation gives CASSFTAGGGYEQYF. The full variable domain, completed using reference TRBV7-2 and TRBJ2-7, is GAGVSQSPSNKVTEKGKDVELRCDPISGHTALYWYRQSLGQGLEFLIYFQGNSAPDKSGLPSDRFSAERTGGSVSTLTIQRTQQEDSAVYLCASSFTAGGGYEQYFGPGTRLTVT.

This clonotype appeared a few times. This sequence may be a read error, since a much larger clone differs from it by one base. V and J are TRBV6-5 and TRBJ2-5; the D gene is possibly TRBD1 (5 bases). Trimming stripped 5 bases from V and 11 bases from J, with 24 bases between. CDR1 is MNHEY, CDR2 SVGAGI, per germline. The CDR3 covers 15 residues. DNA of the CDR3: TGTGCCAGCAGTGATGGACAAGTGGGATACAATGAGCAGTACTTC. It is translated as CASSDGQVGYNEQYF.

This clonotype was detected only a few times. The V gene is TRBV6-5, the J gene TRBJ1-3, with D hard to call. There are 11 residues in the CDR3. Germline loops: CDR1 MNHEY, CDR2 SVGAGI. The germline V and J ends were trimmed by 2 bases and 4 bases, with 0 bases remaining between them. The CDR3 protein is CASSYGNTIYF. In DNA, the CDR3 is TGTGCCAGCAGTTACGGAAACACCATATATTTT.

This clonotype was counted at least ten times. The gene calls are TRBV6-6 and TRBJ1-2; TRBD1 matches 7 bases. V lost 6 bases, J lost 4 bases, and 17 bases stayed unmatched. The germline V gene encodes CDR1 MNHNY and CDR2 SVGAGI (reference sequence). The CDR3 has 17 amino acids. CDR3 DNA sequence: TGTGCCAGCAGAAAAACCGGACAGGCCCACCGAGGCTATGGCTACACCTTC. Translating it yields CASRKTGQAHRGYGYTF.

The genes are TRBV9 and TRBJ1-2, with 8 positions matching TRBD1. Germline CDR1 is SGDLS and CDR2 is YYNGEE. J was trimmed by 7 bases and V by 3 bases; bases with no gene match: 5. The length of the CDR3 is 13 residues. The CDR3 DNA is TGTGCCAGCAGCGCACAGGGGGGTGGTGGCTACACCTTC. The encoded protein is CASSAQGGGGYTF.

The chain couples TRBV12-3 or TRBV12-4 to TRBJ1-3; D is unclear. The CDR3 totals 14 residues. With 6 bases removed from V and 5 bases from J, the gap between germline ends came to 14 bases. The DNA of the CDR3 is TGTGCCAGCAGCAGGACTAGAGCTAGAAACACCATATATTTT. The encoded protein is CASSRTRARNTIYF.

This clonotype was detected many times. J is TRBJ1-5 and V is TRBV6-6, with D possibly being TRBD1 (6 bases). This CDR3 is built from 17 residues. The germline V gene encodes CDR1 MNHNY and CDR2 SVGAGI (reference sequence). V lost 0 bases and J lost 6, with 18 bases in between. CDR3 sequence reads: CASSYSYAGARGQPQHF. CDR3 bases: TGTGCCAGCAGTTACTCGTATGCAGGGGCCCGCGGTCAGCCCCAGCATTTT.

The V call is TRBV30, the J call TRBJ1-2; D not certain. Trimming shortened V by 2 bases and J by 7 bases, and 11 bases separated the two germline ends. This CDR3 has 12 amino acids. Germline assignment: CDR1 GTSNPN and CDR2 SVGIG (reference sequence). The CDR3 reads CAWSYGRAGYTF. CDR3 in DNA: TGTGCCTGGAGTTATGGCCGAGCTGGCTACACCTTC.

The chain links TRBV25-1 to TRBJ1-1; D unresolved. The CDR3 length is 15 residues. The germline V gene encodes CDR1 MGHDK and CDR2 SYGVNS. The V gene lost 2 bases and the J gene lost 1 base, with 11 bases spanning the gap. For the CDR3, the DNA is TGTGCCAGCAGTGAACCGGGAGGGAGGAACACTGAAGCTTTCTTT. Translation: CASSEPGGRNTEAFF.

This chain connects TRBV6-2 or TRBV6-3 to TRBJ2-4, with a tentative D call TRBD1 (6 bases). V was cut by 0 bases and J by 3 bases, with 12 bases left in between. The germline V gene encodes CDR1 MNHEY and CDR2 SVGEGT. The CDR3 has 16 residues. The chain's CDR3 is CASSYSIAGDKNIQYF. The CDR3 nucleotides are TGTGCCAGCAGTTACTCGATCGCAGGGGACAAAAACATTCAGTACTTC.

Comment on this clonotype: A single base separates this from a much larger clone, so it may be a read error. The gene calls are TRBV7-9 and TRBJ2-5; TRBD2 might be the D (5 bases). Germline lookup yields CDR1 SEHNR and CDR2 FQNEAQ (reference sequence). The CDR3 spans 12 residues. The CDR3 coding sequence is TGTTCCAGCAGCCGAGGGCAAGAGACCCAGTACTTC. This encodes CSSSRGQETQYF.

The chain is built from TRBV18 and TRBJ2-4; a possible D gene is TRBD2 (6 bases). The J call is in doubt because the DNA end fits TRBJ2-5 better. The length of the CDR3 is 15 residues. The germline CDR1 and CDR2 sequences are KGHSH and LQKENI. CDR3 nucleotide sequence: TGTGCCAGCTCACCACCTGGCGGGATACAAGAGACCCAGTACTTC. Amino acids: CASSPPGGIQETQYF.

This clonotype was seen more than once but under ten times. The chain has TRBV12-3 or TRBV12-4 and TRBJ2-6; 7 bases map to TRBD1. V was pared by 5 bases and J by 9 bases, with 4 bases of the junction left unmatched. CDR3 length equals 13 residues. The CDR3 sequence is CASSPGQINVLTF. DNA of the CDR3: TGTGCCAGCAGTCCGGGACAGATCAACGTCCTGACTTTC.

The chain carries TRBV5-1 and TRBJ2-1, with TRBD2 matching 8 bases. Germline V gene data show CDR1 as SGHRS and CDR2 as YFSETQ. Germline trimming cut 3 bases from V and 2 bases from J; bases unmatched to any gene: 7. CDR3 length: 16 residues. CDR3 loop: CASSSEAGVTYNEQFF. The CDR3 nucleotides are TGCGCCAGCAGCTCTGAAGCGGGGGTGACCTACAATGAGCAGTTCTTC.

On this clonotype itself: A much more abundant neighbour one base away suggests this may be a read error. The V gene is TRBV6-5, the J gene TRBJ2-4; 10 nucleotides agree with TRBD2. CDR1 is MNHEY, CDR2 SVGAGI, per germline. The CDR3 totals 15 residues. In DNA form, the CDR3 reads TGTGCCGGCAGAGGACTAGCGGCCCAGTCGTGGCTTCAGTACTTC. It encodes CAGRGLAAQSWLQYF.

A single count supports this clonotype. The chain employs TRBV20-1 and TRBJ1-1; no firm D call. Germline V lookup: CDR1 DFQATT, CDR2 SNEGSKA (reference sequence). CDR3 size: 12 residues. The V and J ends lost 2 bases and 5 bases respectively, with 9 bases between them. This CDR3 reads CSARWGETEAFF. The DNA of the CDR3 is TGCAGTGCTAGATGGGGAGAGACTGAAGCTTTCTTT.

J is TRBJ2-1 and V is TRBV20-1; D remains unclear. The germline V and J ends were trimmed by 0 bases and 3 bases, with 12 bases remaining between them. The CDR3 loop spans 15 amino acids. CDR1 and CDR2 from the germline V gene are DFQATT and SNEGSKA (reference sequence). This CDR3 is CSARDPGGGYNEQFF. The CDR3 nucleotides are TGCAGTGCTAGAGATCCTGGTGGTGGCTACAATGAGCAGTTCTTC.